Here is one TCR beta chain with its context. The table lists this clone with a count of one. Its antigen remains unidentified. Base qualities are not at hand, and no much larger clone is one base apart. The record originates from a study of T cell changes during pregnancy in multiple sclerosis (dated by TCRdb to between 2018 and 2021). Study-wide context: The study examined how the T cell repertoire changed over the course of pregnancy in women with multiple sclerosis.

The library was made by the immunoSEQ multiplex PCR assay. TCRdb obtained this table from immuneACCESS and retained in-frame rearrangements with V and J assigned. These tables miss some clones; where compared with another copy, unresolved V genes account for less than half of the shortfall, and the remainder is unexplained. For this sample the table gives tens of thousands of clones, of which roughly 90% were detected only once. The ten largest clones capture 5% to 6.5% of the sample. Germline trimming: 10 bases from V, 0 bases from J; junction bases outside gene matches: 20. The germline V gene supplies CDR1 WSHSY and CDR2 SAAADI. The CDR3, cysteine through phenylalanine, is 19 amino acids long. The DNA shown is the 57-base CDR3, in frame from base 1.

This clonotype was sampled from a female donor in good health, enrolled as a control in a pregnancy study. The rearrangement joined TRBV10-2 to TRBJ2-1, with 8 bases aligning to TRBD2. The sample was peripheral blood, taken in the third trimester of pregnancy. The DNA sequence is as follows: TGCGCCACTCCTAGGGCTCGGGGTAGCGGGATGAGCTCCTACAATGAGCAGTTCTTC. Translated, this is CATPRARGSGMSSYNEQFF.